This T cell receptor beta chain was identified in a study of T cells in localized non-small cell lung cancer. As regards this clone: The antigen is not known.

Germline assignment: CDR1 SGDLS and CDR2 YYNGEE. CDR3 length equals 15 residues. Trimming shortened V by 3 bases and J by 2 bases, and 12 bases separated the two germline ends. The repertoire was sequenced with immunoSEQ multiplex PCR; TCRdb's copy has only in-frame clones and lacks some. The sample shows 5,500 to 7,500 clones, 87% of them seen only once. Whole-study findings and limits: The greatest T cell clonality was found in uninvolved adjacent lung (higher than in tumor).

The sample consisted of peripheral blood, taken before any cancer treatment. This receptor was taken from a male donor at least 60 years old with stage I lung adenocarcinoma. V gene TRBV9 combines with J gene TRBJ1-3; D is ambiguous. For the CDR3, the DNA is TGTGCCAGCAGCGGCCCCCTGGCTCCTGGAAACACCATATATTTT. Its protein is CASSGPLAPGNTIYF.